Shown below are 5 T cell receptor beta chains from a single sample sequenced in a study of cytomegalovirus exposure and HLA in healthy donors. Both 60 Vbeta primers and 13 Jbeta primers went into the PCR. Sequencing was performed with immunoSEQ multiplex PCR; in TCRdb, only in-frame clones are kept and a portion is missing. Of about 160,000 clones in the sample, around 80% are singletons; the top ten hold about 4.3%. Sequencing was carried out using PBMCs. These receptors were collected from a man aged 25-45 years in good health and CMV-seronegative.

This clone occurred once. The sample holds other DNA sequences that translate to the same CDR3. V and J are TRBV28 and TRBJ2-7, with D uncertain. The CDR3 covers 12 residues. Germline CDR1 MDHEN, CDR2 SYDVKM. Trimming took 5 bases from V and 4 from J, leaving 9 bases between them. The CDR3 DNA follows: TGTGCCAGCAGTCTCTCCCCGTACGAGCAGTACTTC. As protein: CASSLSPYEQYF.

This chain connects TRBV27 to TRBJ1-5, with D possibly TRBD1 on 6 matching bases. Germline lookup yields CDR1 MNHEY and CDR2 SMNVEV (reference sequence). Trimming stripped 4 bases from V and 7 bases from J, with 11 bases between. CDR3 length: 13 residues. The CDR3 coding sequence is TGTGCCAGCAGTTACCAGGGGATCCAGCCCCAGCATTTT. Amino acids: CASSYQGIQPQHF.

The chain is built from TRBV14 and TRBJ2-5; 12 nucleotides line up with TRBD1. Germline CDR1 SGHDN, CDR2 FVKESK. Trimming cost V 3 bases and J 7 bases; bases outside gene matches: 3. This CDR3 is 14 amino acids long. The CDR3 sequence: CASSQGQGAGTQYF. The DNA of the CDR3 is TGTGCCAGCAGCCAGGGACAGGGGGCTGGGACCCAGTACTTC.

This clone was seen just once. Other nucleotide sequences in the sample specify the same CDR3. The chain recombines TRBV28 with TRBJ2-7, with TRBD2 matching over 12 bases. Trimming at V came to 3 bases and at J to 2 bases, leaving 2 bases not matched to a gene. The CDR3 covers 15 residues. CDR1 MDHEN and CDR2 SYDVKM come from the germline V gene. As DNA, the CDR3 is TGTGCCAGCAGTTTGACTAGCGGGAGCCCCTACGAGCAGTACTTC. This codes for CASSLTSGSPYEQYF.

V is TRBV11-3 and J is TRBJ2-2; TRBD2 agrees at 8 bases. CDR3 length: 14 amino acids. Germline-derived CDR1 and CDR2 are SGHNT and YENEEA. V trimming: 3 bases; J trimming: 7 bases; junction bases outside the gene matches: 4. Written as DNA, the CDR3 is TGTGCCAGCAGCTTCCGGCGGGAGGTCGGGGAGCTGTTTTTT. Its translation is CASSFRREVGELFF.